This T cell receptor (beta chain) derives from a study of blood T cell repertoires in COVID-19 (dated by TCRdb to 2018 to 2021). The study in broad terms: Samples from collaborators originated in the United States, Italy and Spain and spanned both the acute and convalescent phases of COVID-19. Sample metadata almost always included a de-identified subject ID, COVID-19 status, age in years and sex. HLA class I and class II types, where available, came from metadata supplied by the sample provider rather than from assay-based typing. The repertoires were made available in a free public database intended to serve as a resource for research on the immune response to SARS-CoV-2. Subjects who had been exposed to COVID-19, were actively infected with it, or had recovered from it provided the deeply sampled blood TCRbeta repertoires that made up the dataset. Samples were obtained from the ongoing ImmuneRACE study (first 160 participants) and from some 1,300 subjects provided by 6 global collaborators. The material from the prospective study consisted of cDNA or gDNA derived from T cells, B-cell-depleted T cells, or PBMCs.

Concerning this clone itself: The antigen it binds to is not known. No much larger clonotype is one base removed from it; base qualities were not supplied.

General study outcomes and caveats: The amount of clinical and demographic metadata varied by source and participant and was provided uncurated.

The immunoSEQ Assay, a bias-controlled multiplex PCR, was used to amplify TCRbeta CDR3 regions from genomic DNA. For the original study's pipeline: Within the assay, amplification of reference gene primers was used to estimate how many nucleated cells each sample contained. Sequence reads were collapsed and filtered to measure the absolute abundance of every unique TCRbeta CDR3 rearrangement. Productive Simpson clonality was computed per sample as the square root of Simpson's diversity index over productive rearrangements. In TCRdb, the immuneACCESS table is reduced to in-frame sequences with V and J assigned. These tables do not hold every clone; where another copy was compared, an unresolved V gene accounts for under half, and the others remain unexplained. The V and J calls and clone size are taken from that table; D and trimming were inferred from the DNA. Here the sample has 250,000 to 300,000 clones; around 86% occur a single time. Of the sample, approximately 2.2% is held by the ten largest clones.

Collaborating institutions collected whole blood in K2EDTA tubes following their own protocols. Collaborator samples were shipped for TCRbeta analysis as frozen whole blood, isolated PBMCs, or DNA extracted from either sample type. V is pared back by 3 bases and J by 5 bases, with 7 bases lying between the germline termini. CDR1 and CDR2, looked up from the germline V gene, are MNHNS and SASEGT. The CDR3 starts with the cysteine, ends with the phenylalanine, and has 13 residues. Of the read, only the CDR3 DNA is kept; its 39 bases are in frame from base 1. Rearrangement joined TRBV6-1 to TRBJ1-4; the D region possibly corresponds to TRBD1 (5 bases align). This TCR came from a man in his fifties or sixties with acute or convalescent COVID-19. The source material was peripheral blood. CDR3 sequence: CASSDGQNEKLFF. The nucleotides read TGTGCCAGCAGTGATGGACAAAATGAAAAACTGTTTTTT.